The T cell receptor (beta chain) described here comes from a study of CD8 T cells in ankylosing spondylitis. Whole-study findings and limits: Enrichment of disease-linked clones was reportedly significant in matched ankylosing spondylitis synovial fluid. In reactive arthritis synovial fluid and blood, some motif variants had been reported before.

The V gene's germline CDR1 is SEHNR and CDR2 FQNEAQ (reference sequence). Trimming stripped 5 bases from V and 1 base from J, with 11 bases between. CDR3 length equals 14 residues. Construction of TCR beta libraries was performed using quantitative 5'-RACE with molecular barcodes. Using its own MiXCR run on the 5' RACE reads, TCRdb lists one record per CDR3 protein. The data contain about 360,000 distinct CDR3 sequences, 20% to 25% of them singletons. This clonotype was seen a few times. The target antigen is unknown. The chain is built from TRBV7-9 and TRBJ1-1; no clear D. Sample: blood, either unsorted or a sorted T cell fraction (not recorded which). The receptor comes from a male donor with ankylosing spondylitis or in good health (not recorded which). In DNA form, the CDR3 reads TGTGCCAGCAGCCCGAGGGTGTCGAACACTGAAGCTTTCTTT. As protein: CASSPRVSNTEAFF.